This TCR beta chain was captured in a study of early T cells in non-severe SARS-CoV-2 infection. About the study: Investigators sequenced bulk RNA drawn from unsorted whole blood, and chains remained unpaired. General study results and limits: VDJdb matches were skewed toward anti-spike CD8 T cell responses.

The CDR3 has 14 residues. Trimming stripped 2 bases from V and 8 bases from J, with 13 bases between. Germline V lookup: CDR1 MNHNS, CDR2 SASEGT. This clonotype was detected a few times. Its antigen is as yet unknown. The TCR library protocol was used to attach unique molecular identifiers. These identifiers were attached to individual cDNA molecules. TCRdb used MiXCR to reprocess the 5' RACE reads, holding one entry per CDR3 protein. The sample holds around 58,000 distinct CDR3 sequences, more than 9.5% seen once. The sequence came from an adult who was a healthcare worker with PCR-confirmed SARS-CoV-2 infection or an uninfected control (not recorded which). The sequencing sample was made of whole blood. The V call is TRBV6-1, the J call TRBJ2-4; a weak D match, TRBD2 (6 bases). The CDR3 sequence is CASSEMGGWDIQYF. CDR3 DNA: TGTGCCAGCAGTGAAATGGGAGGATGGGACATTCAGTACTTC.